Following are 17 T cell receptor beta chains from one sample sequenced in a study of blood T cell repertoires in COVID-19. Assay: immunoSEQ multiplex PCR; the TCRdb copy retains only in-frame clones and omits some. This sample yields about 100,000 clones, of which around four fifths are seen a single time; 13% belongs to the top ten. Sequences were obtained from peripheral blood. Every receptor here comes from a man aged 50 or older with active or convalescent COVID-19.

The chain combines TRBV30 with TRBJ1-3; D remains unclear. The CDR3 is 12 residues long. Germline loops: CDR1 GTSNPN, CDR2 SVGIG (reference sequence). V shed 2 bases and J shed 2 bases, with 4 bases lying between them. The CDR3 here is CAWSLAGNTIYF. The CDR3 DNA follows: TGTGCCTGGAGTCTCGCTGGAAACACCATATATTTT.

The chain combines TRBV24-1 with TRBJ2-7; 9 bases align to TRBD1. The CDR3 extends over 16 amino acids. Germline CDR1 and CDR2: KGHDR and SFDVKD. After removal of 4 bases from V and 6 bases from J, the junction contained 12 bases not matched to a gene. The CDR3 DNA reads TGTGCCACCAGTGAATATCCGGGACAGGGTAAACGCGAGCAGTACTTC. Translating it yields CATSEYPGQGKREQYF.

The chain is built from TRBV6-5 and TRBJ2-5; D possibly corresponds to TRBD1 (5 bases). The germline V gene encodes CDR1 MNHEY and CDR2 SVGAGI. The CDR3 has 13 residues. The V and J ends lost 7 bases and 3 bases respectively, with 12 bases between them. CDR3 nucleotide sequence: TGTGCCAGCAACCCGACAGTCGAAGAGACCCAGTACTTC. It yields the protein CASNPTVEETQYF.

This chain links TRBV11-3 with TRBJ1-6, with D unclear. The V end was cut by 5 bases, the J end by 6 bases, with 26 bases between. This CDR3 contains 19 residues. CDR1 SGHNT and CDR2 YENEEA come from the germline V gene. This CDR3 reads CASSKPNHLGRFGNSPLHF. The DNA of the CDR3 is TGTGCCAGCAGCAAGCCGAATCATCTAGGTAGGTTTGGTAATTCACCCCTCCACTTT. The full variable domain, in which reference TRBV11-3 and TRBJ1-6 provide the parts outside the CDR3, is EAGVVQSPRYKIIEKKQPVAFWCNPISGHNTLYWYLQNLGQGPELLIRYENEEAVDDSQLPKDRFSAERLKGVDSTLKIQPAELGDSAVYLCASSKPNHLGRFGNSPLHFGNGTRLTVT.

Points on this clone: One end of the junction is discordant with germline, which a read error may explain. The chain employs TRBV6-5 and TRBJ2-1; 11 nucleotides agree with TRBD2. The V gene's germline CDR1 is MNHEY and CDR2 SVGAGI. This CDR3 spans 15 amino acids. CDR3 protein: CASSYSGLAVREQFF. CDR3 in DNA: TGTGCCAGCAGCTACTCGGGACTAGCGGTCAGAGAGCAGTTCTTC.

V is TRBV6-5 and J is TRBJ1-2; D not certain. V lost 2 bases to trimming and J lost 7 bases, with 14 bases between them. This CDR3 comprises 14 residues. Germline V gives CDR1 MNHEY, CDR2 SVGAGI. The CDR3 reads CASSYHEGWSGYTF. The CDR3 region has the DNA TGTGCCAGCAGTTACCATGAGGGATGGAGTGGCTACACCTTC.

The chain has TRBV7-3 and TRBJ2-1, with 7 bases identical to TRBD2. CDR3 length: 14 amino acids. The V gene's germline CDR1 is SGHTA and CDR2 FQGTGA. The ends lost 2 bases at V and 4 bases at J; junction bases unmatched: 2. For the CDR3, the DNA is TGTGCCAGCAGCTTAGCTAGCGGATACAATGAGCAGTTCTTC. This codes for CASSLASGYNEQFF. The variable domain in full, completed from reference TRBV7-3 and TRBJ2-1, reads GAGVSQTPSNKVTEKGKYVELRCDPISGHTALYWYRQSLGQGPEFLIYFQGTGAADDSGLPNDRFFAVRPEGSVSTLKIQRTERGDSAVYLCASSLASGYNEQFFGPGTRLTVL.

This clone was detected once. This sequence joins TRBV2 and TRBJ2-7, with 7 bases aligning to TRBD1. Germline CDR1 reads SNHLY; CDR2 reads FYNNEI. Trimming at V came to 6 bases and at J to 1 base, leaving 6 bases not matched to a gene. The length of the CDR3 is 14 residues. The CDR3: CASRAGTESYEQYF. The CDR3 DNA is TGTGCCAGCAGGGCCGGGACAGAGTCCTACGAGCAGTACTTC.

The chain employs TRBV7-8 and TRBJ2-2, with a possible D match to TRBD2 (6 bases). V lost 3 bases and J 5 bases, leaving 13 bases between the germline ends. The CDR3 has 15 amino acids. Per the germline V gene, CDR1 is SGHVS and CDR2 is FQNEAQ. This CDR3 is CASSFPLAGTGELFF. The DNA for the CDR3 is TGTGCCAGCAGCTTTCCACTAGCAGGGACCGGGGAGCTGTTTTTT.

This clone was recorded only once. The chain recombines TRBV7-9 with TRBJ2-7, with TRBD2 matching 8 bases. V trimming: 5 bases; J trimming: 1 base; junction bases outside the gene matches: 7. The CDR3 runs 15 residues. Germline CDR1 and CDR2: SEHNR and FQNEAQ (reference sequence). The chain's CDR3 is CASSPQRERSYEQYF. The CDR3 region has the DNA TGTGCCAGCAGCCCTCAGCGGGAGAGATCCTACGAGCAGTACTTC.

The chain uses TRBV30 and TRBJ1-5, with 7 nucleotides matching TRBD1. Germline CDR1 reads GTSNPN; CDR2 reads SVGIG (reference sequence). CDR3 size: 16 residues. V lost 3 bases, J lost 3 bases, and 11 bases stayed unmatched. The CDR3 here is CAWRATGVLNNQPQHF. DNA of the CDR3: TGTGCCTGGAGGGCTACAGGGGTTCTTAACAATCAGCCCCAGCATTTT.

This chain links TRBV5-4 with TRBJ2-3, with TRBD1 matching 7 bases. The CDR3 runs to 13 residues. Germline values: CDR1 SGHNT, CDR2 YYREEE (reference sequence). Unmatched junction bases numbered 4, after V lost 7 bases and J lost 2 bases. The CDR3 is CASRDSPTDTQYF. CDR3 coding DNA: TGTGCCAGCCGGGACAGTCCCACAGATACGCAGTATTTT.

The chain is built from TRBV6-5 and TRBJ1-1; D is perhaps TRBD1 (5 bases). Germline loops: CDR1 MNHEY, CDR2 SVGAGI. CDR3 size: 13 residues. Trimming left V 4 bases short and J 0 bases short, with 6 bases between. The CDR3 DNA sequence: TGTGCCAGCAGTTCGACAGTGAACACTGAAGCTTTCTTT. It is translated as CASSSTVNTEAFF.

The rearrangement uses TRBV24-1 and TRBJ2-3; D perhaps matches TRBD2 (7 bases). CDR1 and CDR2 from the germline V gene are KGHDR and SFDVKD. There are 13 residues in the CDR3. The V end lost 7 bases, the J end lost 10 bases, and 17 bases lay between the germline ends. In DNA form, the CDR3 reads TGTGCCACCAGGGGGGGGGCGGCGGAAGCGCAGTATTTT. The encoded protein is CATRGGAAEAQYF.

The chain joins TRBV2 to TRBJ2-7; 8 bases align to TRBD2. CDR3 length: 12 amino acids. The germline V gene encodes CDR1 SNHLY and CDR2 FYNNEI. V lost 6 bases, J lost 3 bases, and 1 base stayed unmatched. The CDR3 region has the DNA TGTGCCAGCAGCGGGGGGGGCTACGAGCAGTACTTC. Amino acids: CASSGGGYEQYF. Drawing the rest from reference TRBV2 and TRBJ2-7, the complete variable domain is EPEVTQTPSHQVTQMGQEVILRCVPISNHLYFYWYRQILGQKVEFLVSFYNNEISEKSEIFDDQFSVERPDGSNFTLKIRSTKLEDSAMYFCASSGGGYEQYFGPGTRLTVT.

This chain uses TRBV18 with TRBJ2-1; 10 bases match TRBD2. This CDR3 contains 14 residues. CDR1 and CDR2 (germline): KGHSH, LQKENI. After removal of 5 bases from V and 5 bases from J, the junction contained 3 bases not matched to a gene. The CDR3 protein is CASSASGGDNEQFF. The CDR3 DNA reads as TGTGCCAGCTCAGCTAGCGGGGGAGACAATGAGCAGTTCTTC. The full variable domain, completed using reference TRBV18 and TRBJ2-1, is NAGVMQNPRHLVRRRGQEARLRCSPMKGHSHVYWYRQLPEEGLKFMVYLQKENIIDESGMPKERFSAEFPKEGPSILRIQQVVRGDSAAYFCASSASGGDNEQFFGPGTRLTVL.

The rearrangement joins TRBV28 to TRBJ2-5, with D hard to call. Trimming took off 6 bases at V and 2 bases at J, with 7 bases between the two ends. In germline, CDR1 is MDHEN, CDR2 SYDVKM. The CDR3 is made up of 12 amino acids. CDR3 amino acids: CASSQTQETQYF. CDR3 in DNA: TGTGCCAGCAGCCAGACTCAAGAGACCCAGTACTTC.